The clone carrying this T cell receptor (beta chain) was detected only once. Its target is unknown. The data belong to a study of cytomegalovirus exposure and HLA in healthy donors. Overall study context: A subsequent analysis stated that the approximately 110 validation repertoires were run on the same platform as the roughly 670 first-cohort repertoires. General observations from the study: Rare TCR sequences dominated, though some public TCRs recurred in many donors. Cytomegalovirus association was listed for 164 TCR beta chains.

V was trimmed by 2 bases and J by 0 bases, leaving 9 bases between them. In germline, CDR1 is MNHEY, CDR2 SVGAGI. The CDR3 spans 15 residues. The assay was immunoSEQ multiplex PCR, and TCRdb's table has in-frame clones only and misses some. The data show about 240,000 clones, with just under 90% seen just once and around 2.6% held by the top ten. The TCR sequence derives from a man between 18 and 35 years old in good health and CMV-seronegative. The V gene is TRBV6-5, the J gene TRBJ2-3; D uncertain. Sequenced sample: PBMCs. The CDR3 loop is CASSYAYASTDTQYF. For the CDR3, the DNA is TGTGCCAGCAGTTACGCCTACGCGAGCACAGATACGCAGTATTTT.